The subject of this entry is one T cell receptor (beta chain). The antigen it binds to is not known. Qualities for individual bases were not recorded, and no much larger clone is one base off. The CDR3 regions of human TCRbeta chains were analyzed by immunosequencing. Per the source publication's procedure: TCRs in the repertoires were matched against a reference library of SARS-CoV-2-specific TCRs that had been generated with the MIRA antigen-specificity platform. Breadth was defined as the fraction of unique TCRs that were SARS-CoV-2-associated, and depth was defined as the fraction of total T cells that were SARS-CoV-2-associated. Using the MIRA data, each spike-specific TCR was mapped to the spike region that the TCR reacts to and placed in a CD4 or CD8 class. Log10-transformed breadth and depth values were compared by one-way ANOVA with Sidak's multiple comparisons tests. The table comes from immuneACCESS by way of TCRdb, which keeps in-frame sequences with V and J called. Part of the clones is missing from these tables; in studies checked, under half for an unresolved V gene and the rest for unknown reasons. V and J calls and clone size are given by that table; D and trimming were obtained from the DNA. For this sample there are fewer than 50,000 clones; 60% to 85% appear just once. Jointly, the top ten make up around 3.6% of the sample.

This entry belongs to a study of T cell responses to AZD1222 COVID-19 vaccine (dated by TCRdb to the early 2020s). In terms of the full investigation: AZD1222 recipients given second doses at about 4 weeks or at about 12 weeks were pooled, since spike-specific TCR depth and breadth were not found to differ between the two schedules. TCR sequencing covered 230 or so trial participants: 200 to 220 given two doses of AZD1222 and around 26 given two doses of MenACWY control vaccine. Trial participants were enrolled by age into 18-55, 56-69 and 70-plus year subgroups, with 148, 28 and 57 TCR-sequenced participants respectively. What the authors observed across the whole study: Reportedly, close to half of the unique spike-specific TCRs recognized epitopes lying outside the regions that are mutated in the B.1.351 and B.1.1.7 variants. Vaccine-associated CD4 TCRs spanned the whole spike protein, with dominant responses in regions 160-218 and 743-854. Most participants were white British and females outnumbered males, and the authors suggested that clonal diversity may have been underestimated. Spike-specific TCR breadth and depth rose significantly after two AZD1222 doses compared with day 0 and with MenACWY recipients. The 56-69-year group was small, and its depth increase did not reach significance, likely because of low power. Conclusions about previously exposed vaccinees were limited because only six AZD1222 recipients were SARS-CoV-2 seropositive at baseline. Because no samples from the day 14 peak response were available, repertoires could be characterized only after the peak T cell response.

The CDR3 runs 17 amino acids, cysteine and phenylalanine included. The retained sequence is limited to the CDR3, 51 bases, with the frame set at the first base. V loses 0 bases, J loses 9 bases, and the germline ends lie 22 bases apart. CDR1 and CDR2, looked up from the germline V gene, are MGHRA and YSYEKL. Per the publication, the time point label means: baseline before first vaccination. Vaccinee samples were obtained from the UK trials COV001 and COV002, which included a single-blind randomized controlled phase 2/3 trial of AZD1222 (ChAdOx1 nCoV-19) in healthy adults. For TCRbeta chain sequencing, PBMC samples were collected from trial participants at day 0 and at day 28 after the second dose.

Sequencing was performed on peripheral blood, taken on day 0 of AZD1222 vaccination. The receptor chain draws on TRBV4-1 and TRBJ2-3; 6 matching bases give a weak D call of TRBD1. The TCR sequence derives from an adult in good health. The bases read TGCGCCAGCAGCCAAGATAGCACAGGGCAGTTGCAAAGGACGCAGTATTTT. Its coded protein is CASSQDSTGQLQRTQYF.